The 31 T cell receptor beta chains presented below share a single source sample, sequenced in a study of T-cell memory formation after mild COVID-19. TCRdb recomputed calls from the 5' RACE reads with MiXCR, one row per CDR3 protein. The sample comprises 470,000 or so distinct CDR3 sequences, 20% of which are singletons, and roughly 8% rests with the top ten. Sequencing input: PBMCs or a T cell subset sorted from them (not recorded which). The origin of the receptors is an adult woman who had mild COVID-19 (a few samples of this study predate the infection). Cell type and time point are not known.

The chain combines TRBV10-3 with TRBJ2-2; 13 bases map to TRBD2. The length of the CDR3 is 17 residues. J gave up 4 bases and V 4 bases, and 6 bases lay outside the gene matches. Looked up from germline, CDR1 is ENHRY and CDR2 is SYGVKD. The CDR3 is CAISGRLAGGSTGELFF. The CDR3 nucleotides are TGTGCCATCAGTGGACGACTAGCGGGGGGTAGCACCGGGGAGCTGTTTTTT.

This clonotype was observed at least ten times. The J gene is TRBJ2-2, the V gene TRBV11-2; D gene uncertain. Between the trimmed V and J ends, which lost 6 bases and 0 bases, there was a span of 5 bases. The CDR3 runs to 13 residues. Germline assignment: CDR1 SGHAT and CDR2 FQNNGV. CDR3 loop: CASSYSNTGELFF. The DNA of the CDR3 is TGTGCCAGCAGTTACTCGAACACCGGGGAGCTGTTTTTT.

The V call is TRBV3-1, the J call TRBJ1-2, with D unclear. Trimming took off 0 bases at V and 1 base at J, with 9 bases between the two ends. The CDR3 sequence is 15 residues long. Per the germline V gene, CDR1 is LGHDT and CDR2 is YNNKEL (reference sequence). CDR3 in amino acids: CASSQEGLFNYGYTF. CDR3 coding DNA: TGTGCCAGCAGCCAAGAGGGATTGTTTAACTATGGCTACACCTTC.

V gene TRBV20-1 combines with J gene TRBJ1-5; 7 bases are shared with TRBD1. J lost 6 bases, V lost 3 bases, and 14 bases had no gene match. Germline CDR1 and CDR2: DFQATT and SNEGSKA (reference sequence). This CDR3 has 16 residues. DNA of the CDR3: TGCAGTGCTAGTACCCCCGAGGGGGCGTCAAGTCAGCCCCAGCATTTT. This encodes CSASTPEGASSQPQHF.

V and J are TRBV6-5 and TRBJ2-5; D remains unclear. Germline loops: CDR1 MNHEY, CDR2 SVGAGI. V was cut by 6 bases and J by 3 bases, with 17 bases left in between. There are 15 residues in the CDR3. Here the CDR3 reads CASRAPKLQKETQYF. The CDR3 DNA reads TGTGCCAGCAGGGCACCAAAACTGCAGAAAGAGACCCAGTACTTC.

This clonotype was counted between two and nine times. The chain has TRBV5-1 and TRBJ2-7; D assignment may be TRBD1 or TRBD2 (5 bases each). V was pared by 4 bases and J by 4 bases, with 12 bases between. The CDR3 contains 13 residues. Germline CDR1 and CDR2: SGHRS and YFSETQ. The CDR3 DNA sequence: TGCGCCAGCAGCCCTGGGACGTTTTACGAGCAGTACTTC. This translates into CASSPGTFYEQYF.

The J gene is TRBJ2-1, the V gene TRBV7-2, with TRBD2 matching 9 bases. Looked up from germline, CDR1 is SGHTA and CDR2 is FQGNSA. The CDR3 runs 15 residues. V lost 5 bases and J lost 5; bases outside the gene matches: 7. CDR3 loop: CASSPVASGNNEQFF. The CDR3 nucleotides read TGTGCCAGCAGCCCCGTGGCTAGCGGGAACAATGAGCAGTTCTTC. The whole variable domain, remainder taken from reference TRBV7-2 and TRBJ2-1, is GAGVSQSPSNKVTEKGKDVELRCDPISGHTALYWYRQSLGQGLEFLIYFQGNSAPDKSGLPSDRFSAERTGGSVSTLTIQRTQQEDSAVYLCASSPVASGNNEQFFGPGTRLTVL.

The chain joins TRBV29-1 to TRBJ1-4; TRBD1 aligns across 9 bases. The CDR3 sequence is 13 residues long. Germline V CDR1 and CDR2: SQVTM, ANQGSEA. V lost 5 bases and J lost 13; bases outside the gene matches: 11. CDR3 nucleotide sequence: TGCAGCGTTTCACAGGGGGCCGGGGCAGGACTGTTTTTT. Amino acid sequence: CSVSQGAGAGLFF.

This clonotype was picked up a small number of times. The chain joins TRBV5-1 to TRBJ1-1; 7 positions match TRBD1. After removal of 8 bases from V and 5 bases from J, the junction contained 3 bases not matched to a gene. The germline V gene encodes CDR1 SGHRS and CDR2 YFSETQ. This CDR3 is 11 amino acids long. CDR3 region: CASTTGTEAFF. In nucleotides, the CDR3 is TGCGCCAGTACGACAGGGACTGAAGCTTTCTTT. The whole variable domain, filled in from reference TRBV5-1 and TRBJ1-1, reads KAGVTQTPRYLIKTRGQQVTLSCSPISGHRSVSWYQQTPGQGLQFLFEYFSETQRNKGNFPGRFSGRQFSNSRSEMNVSTLELGDSALYLCASTTGTEAFFGQGTRLTVV.

This clonotype has only a few counts. The chain is built from TRBV5-1 and TRBJ2-3; D possibly corresponds to TRBD2 (6 bases). Germline V lookup: CDR1 SGHRS, CDR2 YFSETQ. This CDR3 is 16 amino acids long. V dropped 4 bases and J dropped 0 bases, with 15 bases sitting between them. The CDR3 nucleotides are TGCGCCAGCAGCCCGGGGGTTTTGGCGAGCACAGATACGCAGTATTTT. Translating it yields CASSPGVLASTDTQYF.

The rearrangement uses TRBV12-3 or TRBV12-4 and TRBJ2-7; the match to TRBD1 covers 7 bases. V lost 2 bases to trimming and J lost 4 bases; unmatched junction nucleotides: 2. This CDR3 has 13 amino acids. CDR3 DNA: TGTGCCAGCAGTTTACACAGGGGTTACGAGCAGTACTTC. Translation: CASSLHRGYEQYF.

V and J are TRBV5-1 and TRBJ2-1; TRBD2 matches at 8 bases. J lost 0 bases, V lost 4 bases, and 6 bases had no gene match. The CDR3 has 16 amino acids. In germline, CDR1 is SGHRS, CDR2 YFSETQ. In DNA, the CDR3 is TGCGCCAGCAGCCCGGGGGGGTCTAGCTCCTACAATGAGCAGTTCTTC. It codes for CASSPGGSSSYNEQFF. The variable domain in full, with the rest retrieved from reference TRBV5-1 and TRBJ2-1, is KAGVTQTPRYLIKTRGQQVTLSCSPISGHRSVSWYQQTPGQGLQFLFEYFSETQRNKGNFPGRFSGRQFSNSRSEMNVSTLELGDSALYLCASSPGGSSSYNEQFFGPGTRLTVL.

The chain links TRBV12-3 or TRBV12-4 to TRBJ2-1; 9 bases line up with TRBD1. V dropped 5 bases and J dropped 12; count of bases not matched to a gene: 8. The CDR3 has 13 amino acids. The CDR3 DNA sequence: TGTGCCAGCAGTCCGGGGGACAGGGAGCGGCAGTTCTTC. The encoded protein is CASSPGDRERQFF.

This clonotype has just a few counts. The chain combines TRBV6-5 with TRBJ2-5, with D perhaps assigned TRBD1 or TRBD2 (6 bases each). Germline V gene sequence: CDR1 MNHEY, CDR2 SVGAGI. Trimming took off 6 bases at V and 7 bases at J, with 15 bases between the two ends. This CDR3 spans 13 amino acids. The CDR3 DNA follows: TGTGCCAGCAGCCCCGGGGGCCCAGGGACCCAGTACTTC. Amino acid sequence: CASSPGGPGTQYF.

This clonotype came up a few times. The J gene is TRBJ1-1, the V gene TRBV6-5; TRBD1 is a possible D gene (5 bases). The germline gives CDR1 MNHEY, CDR2 SVGAGI. Trimming removed 2 bases from V and 4 bases from J, with 8 bases in between. The CDR3 extends over 13 amino acids. CDR3 in DNA: TGTGCCAGCAGTTACGGGGGGAGCACTGAAGCTTTCTTT. Its protein product is CASSYGGSTEAFF.

In this sample, this clonotype turned up a few times. This chain links TRBV18 with TRBJ2-5; TRBD1 might be the D (5 bases). CDR1 and CDR2 (germline): KGHSH, LQKENI. The CDR3 contains 14 residues. V was pared by 2 bases and J by 2 bases, with 9 bases between. DNA of the CDR3: TGTGCCAGCTCACCAGGGGCGGAACAAGAGACCCAGTACTTC. Translated: CASSPGAEQETQYF.

The gene calls are TRBV20-1 and TRBJ2-3; 8 bases fit TRBD2. The J segment lost 1 base and the V segment lost 2 bases, leaving 11 bases of the junction unmatched. Germline lookup yields CDR1 DFQATT and CDR2 SNEGSKA (reference sequence). The CDR3 has 17 residues. CDR3 bases: TGCAGTGCTAGACCTACCCTGGGTAGCGGGGGCACAGATACGCAGTATTTT. Its translation: CSARPTLGSGGTDTQYF.

This rearrangement joins TRBV12-3 or TRBV12-4 to TRBJ2-3; tentative D call: TRBD2 (7 bases). Trimming took 2 bases from V and 4 from J, leaving 19 bases between them. This CDR3 comprises 17 residues. In nucleotides, the CDR3 is TGTGCCAGCAGTTTATTCCTGGGAGGGGGGGCCCCAGATACGCAGTATTTT. It specifies CASSLFLGGGAPDTQYF.

This chain connects TRBV25-1 to TRBJ2-1, with TRBD2 identical over 11 bases. V trimming: 1 base; J trimming: 5 bases; junction bases outside the gene matches: 4. The CDR3 is made up of 16 amino acids. Per germline, CDR1 MGHDK and CDR2 SYGVNS. The CDR3 DNA follows: TGTGCCAGCAGTGAATTAGCGGGGGGGCCTGACAATGAGCAGTTCTTC. It encodes CASSELAGGPDNEQFF.

The chain employs TRBV10-3 and TRBJ1-5; unclear D gene. Germline values: CDR1 ENHRY, CDR2 SYGVKD. The CDR3 is 13 amino acids. Trimming pared 3 bases from V and 4 bases from J, leaving 7 bases between. CDR3 protein: CAISDGPNQPQHF. CDR3 bases: TGTGCCATCAGTGACGGACCGAATCAGCCCCAGCATTTT.

This chain connects TRBV29-1 to TRBJ1-1; 8 bases agree with TRBD1. Per germline, CDR1 SQVTM and CDR2 ANQGSEA. CDR3 size: 14 residues. V was pared by 4 bases and J by 0 bases, with 4 bases of the junction left unmatched. The CDR3 DNA is TGCAGCGTTGTCCCGGACAGGGTGAACACTGAAGCTTTCTTT. Its translation is CSVVPDRVNTEAFF.

This clonotype was counted only a few times. The J gene is TRBJ2-5, the V gene TRBV7-9; TRBD1 or TRBD2 may be the D gene (5 bases each). The CDR3 runs 18 residues. Per the germline V gene, CDR1 is SEHNR and CDR2 is FQNEAQ (reference sequence). The V end lost 2 bases, the J end lost 1 base, and 20 bases lay between the germline ends. CDR3 sequence (DNA): TGTGCCAGCAGCTTATTCATTCGAGAGGGGTGGTCCCAAGAGACCCAGTACTTC. Its protein is CASSLFIREGWSQETQYF.

This clonotype has just a few counts. The rearrangement uses TRBV7-2 and TRBJ1-3; no clear D. Germline V lookup: CDR1 SGHTA, CDR2 FQGNSA. This CDR3 spans 17 amino acids. Trimming cost V 5 bases and J 0 bases, with 17 bases left between them. CDR3 sequence: CASSLSEGRISGNTIYF. CDR3 DNA sequence: TGTGCCAGCAGCCTTTCGGAGGGCCGAATCTCTGGAAACACCATATATTTT.

A few counts support this clonotype. The chain joins TRBV6-5 to TRBJ2-7; TRBD2 agrees at 9 bases. Trimming cost V 2 bases and J 4 bases; bases outside gene matches: 6. Per germline, CDR1 MNHEY and CDR2 SVGAGI. There are 15 residues in the CDR3. Here the CDR3 DNA reads TGTGCCAGCAGTTACCGGGCTAGCGGGATGTACGAGCAGTACTTC. Translating gives CASSYRASGMYEQYF.

This clonotype was counted only a few times. V usage is TRBV5-6 and J usage is TRBJ2-2; tentatively, D is TRBD2 (5 bases). V was trimmed by 2 bases and J by 4 bases, leaving 18 bases between them. This CDR3 has 17 residues. Germline V gene sequence: CDR1 SGHDT, CDR2 YYEEEE. CDR3 loop: CASSLIELGSRTGELFF. Here the CDR3 DNA reads TGTGCCAGCAGCTTAATCGAACTAGGATCGCGCACCGGGGAGCTGTTTTTT.

This clonotype has just a few counts. The chain uses TRBV15 and TRBJ2-1; a weak D match, TRBD2 (6 bases). V dropped 0 bases and J dropped 7 bases, with 13 bases sitting between them. Germline V lookup: CDR1 LNHNV, CDR2 YYDKDF (reference sequence). This CDR3 is 15 amino acids long. The CDR3 DNA reads TGTGCCACCAGCAGAGATATGCGGGGTACTAATGAGCAGTTCTTC. Protein: CATSRDMRGTNEQFF.

The J gene is TRBJ1-4, the V gene TRBV9; D is ambiguous. The germline CDR1 and CDR2 sequences are SGDLS and YYNGEE. The CDR3 has 15 residues. The V gene lost 7 bases and the J gene lost 0 bases, with 13 bases spanning the gap. CDR3 nucleotides: TGTGCCAGCGGAACGTCAGGAACAACTAATGAAAAACTGTTTTTT. Protein sequence: CASGTSGTTNEKLFF.

This clonotype has more than one count but fewer than ten. This chain connects TRBV6-5 to TRBJ2-3, with 8 bases that match TRBD2. Germline V lookup: CDR1 MNHEY, CDR2 SVGAGI. The CDR3 is 16 amino acids. The trim removed 4 bases at V and 2 bases at J, leaving 8 bases unmatched. The CDR3 is CASSSYGGGFTDTQYF. CDR3 nucleotide sequence: TGTGCCAGCAGTTCCTACGGGGGGGGCTTCACAGATACGCAGTATTTT.

This clonotype has more than one count but fewer than ten. The chain uses TRBV7-9 and TRBJ2-2, with a tentative D call TRBD2 (5 bases). V was clipped by 7 bases and J by 5 bases, with 14 bases between them. Germline V gene lookup returns CDR1 SEHNR and CDR2 FQNEAQ (reference sequence). This CDR3 has 14 residues. The CDR3 DNA sequence: TGTGCCAGCACCCCCGAGGGCCTAACCGGGGAGCTGTTTTTT. It is translated as CASTPEGLTGELFF.

The V gene is TRBV18, the J gene TRBJ2-1, with TRBD1 matching 7 bases. CDR1 and CDR2 (germline): KGHSH, LQKENI. V was clipped by 3 bases and J by 7 bases; unmatched bases: 6. The CDR3 contains 14 residues. The CDR3 here is CASSPSDRANEQFF. The CDR3 DNA sequence: TGTGCCAGCTCACCCTCTGACAGGGCGAATGAGCAGTTCTTC.

The V call is TRBV6-1, the J call TRBJ1-2, with D perhaps matching TRBD1 (5 bases). The V end lost 4 bases, the J end lost 5 bases, and 14 bases lay between the germline ends. Looked up from germline, CDR1 is MNHNS and CDR2 is SASEGT. The CDR3 runs 14 residues. The CDR3 DNA reads as TGTGCCAGCAGTGGGCCTCGACAGCTATATGGCTACACCTTC. This codes for CASSGPRQLYGYTF.